This note documents a single T cell receptor beta chain sequence. Its antigen remains undetermined. No base qualities exist here, and no much larger clone lies one base off it. The sample comes from a study of CD8 T cells in Susac syndrome (dated by TCRdb to 2018 to 2020). With respect to the entire study: Whether CD8+ T cell activation and differentiation in Susac syndrome was antigen driven was tested using repertoire sequencing. The clonality of the CD8+ T cell repertoire was compared across approximately eleven healthy donors, some 14 Susac syndrome patients and around 16 multiple sclerosis patients.

The research as a whole found: The number of individuals in the TCR sequencing and HLA analysis was acknowledged as relatively small.

RNA was extracted with the RNeasy kit and roughly 0.5 to 1 ug was reverse transcribed using random hexamers. The immunoSEQ multiplex PCR assay, covering 54 Vbeta and 13 Jbeta segments, was used to amplify TCR beta CDR3 regions. To correct PCR amplification bias, a synthetic template baseline was used for both primer optimization and computational correction. On the authors' methods: Reads were annotated to V, D and J genes per IMGT and analyzed with immunoSEQ Analyzer, keeping only productive sequences. To calculate clonality, Shannon entropy was normalized by log2 of the number of productive unique sequences and then subtracted from one. For each patient and control, public and private clones were evaluated among the 100 most prevalent clones. Clones were defined as Susac-specific when absent from the healthy and MS cohorts, from over 950 published viral clones and from other ImmuneACCESS disease sequences. Starting from the raw public reads, TCRdb applied fastp trimming at Q25, assembled clones with MiXCR and retained in-frame beta chains. Here each entry gathers all rows of one CDR3 protein and keeps the most common genes and DNA. It is TCRdb's table, rather than the study itself, that gives the V and J calls and clone size. The sample table holds 150,000 to 200,000 distinct CDR3 sequences, of which approximately 95% were seen once. 0.15% to 0.2% of the sample lies in the top ten.

Counted from cysteine to phenylalanine, this CDR3 has 13 amino acids. Only the CDR3 DNA stays, 39 bases, in frame from base 1. At the junction V is shortened by 0 bases and J by 2 bases, with 4 bases in between. The germline V gene (reference sequence) specifies SEHNR as CDR1 and FQNEAQ as CDR2. Peripheral blood CD8+ and CD4+ T cells from healthy donors, Susac syndrome patients and multiple sclerosis patients were profiled using high-throughput TCR beta sequencing. The multiple sclerosis controls were treatment-naive patients whose relapsing-remitting disease, either stable or active, fulfilled the revised McDonald criteria. Bulk CD8+ and CD4+ T cells were purified by magnetic negative isolation, whereas CD8+ TEMRA cells were enriched by FACS. Blood was collected in EDTA tubes and processed within 24 hours, with PBMCs isolated through density gradient centrifugation. PBMCs intended for TCR sequencing were frozen in liquid nitrogen and were later thawed in a 37 degrees C water bath. The sorted or isolated CD4+, CD8+ and CD8+ TEMRA cells had a purity of 90% or higher.

This clonotype was obtained from a human donor with multiple sclerosis. The sequenced sample consisted of CD8+ T cells from PBMCs. The chain uses TRBV7-9 and TRBJ1-2; the D gene lacks a confident call. The nucleotides read TGTGCCAGCAGCTTAGCAAACAACTATGGCTACACCTTC. This is translated as CASSLANNYGYTF.